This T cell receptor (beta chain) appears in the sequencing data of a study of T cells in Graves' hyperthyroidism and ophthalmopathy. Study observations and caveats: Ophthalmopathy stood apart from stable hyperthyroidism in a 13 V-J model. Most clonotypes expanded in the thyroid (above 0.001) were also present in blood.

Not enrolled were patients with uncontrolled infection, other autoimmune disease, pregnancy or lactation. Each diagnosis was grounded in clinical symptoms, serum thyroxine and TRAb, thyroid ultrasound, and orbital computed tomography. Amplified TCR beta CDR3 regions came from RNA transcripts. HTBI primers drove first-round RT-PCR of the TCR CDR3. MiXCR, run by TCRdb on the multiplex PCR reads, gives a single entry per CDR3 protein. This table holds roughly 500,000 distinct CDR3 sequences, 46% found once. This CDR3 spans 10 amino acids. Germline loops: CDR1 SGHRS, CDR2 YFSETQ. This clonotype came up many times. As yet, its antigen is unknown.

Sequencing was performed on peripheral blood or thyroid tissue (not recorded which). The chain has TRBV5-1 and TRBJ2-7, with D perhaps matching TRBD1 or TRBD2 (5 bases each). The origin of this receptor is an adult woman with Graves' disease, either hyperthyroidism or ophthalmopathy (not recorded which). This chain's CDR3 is CAGEAYEQYF. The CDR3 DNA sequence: TGCGCGGGGGAAGCTTACGAGCAGTACTTC.